This TCR beta chain appears in the sequencing data of a study of T cell responses to AZD1222 COVID-19 vaccine. There are a few counts of this clone. Antigen unknown. Sequencing used immunoSEQ multiplex PCR; TCRdb keeps in-frame clones, though not all of them. In the table there are over 80,000 clones, roughly 90% of which are singletons. Germline V gives CDR1 MDHEN, CDR2 SYDVKM. V was shortened by 6 bases and J by 7 bases, with 16 bases between the two germline ends. The CDR3 consists of 13 residues. The study's findings and limits: Donors were chiefly white British, with a greater number of females, and clonal diversity was perhaps underestimated. Seropositivity was recorded at baseline in only six AZD1222 recipients.

This rearrangement joins TRBV28 to TRBJ2-7; D might be TRBD1 or TRBD2, each matching 7 bases. The specimen was peripheral blood, collected 28 days after the second AZD1222 dose. This sequence was found in an adult who received the AZD1222 COVID-19 vaccine. In DNA form, the CDR3 reads TGTGCCAGCAGCCTTCACAGGGGAGGGGAGCAGTACTTC. It codes for CASSLHRGGEQYF. The full variable domain, with the rest looked up from reference TRBV28 and TRBJ2-7, is DVKVTQSSRYLVKRTGEKVFLECVQDMDHENMFWYRQDPGLGLRLIYFSYDVKMKEKGDIPEGYSVSREKKERFSLILESASTNQTSMYLCASSLHRGGEQYFGPGTRLTVT.